The source of this T cell receptor (beta chain) is a study of neurological immune-mediated disorders. MiXCR was run by TCRdb on the 5' RACE reads, yielding one entry per CDR3 protein. The sample records fewer than 25,000 distinct CDR3 sequences, about 13% being singletons. Germline V CDR1 and CDR2: DFQATT, SNEGSKA (reference sequence). CDR3 length: 16 residues. The trim removed 0 bases at V and 0 bases at J, leaving 4 bases unmatched. The chain employs TRBV20-1 and TRBJ2-7; TRBD2 matches 11 bases. This receptor was taken from an older woman with HTLV-1-associated myelopathy (HAM/TSP). Material for sequencing was PBMCs. The CDR3: CSARESSGRSSYEQYF. CDR3 sequence (DNA): TGCAGTGCTAGAGAGTCTAGCGGGAGGAGCTCCTACGAGCAGTACTTC.